Each of the 12 T cell receptor beta chains below was sequenced from the same sample in a study of graft-versus-host responses after intestinal transplantation. Repertoires were generated with immunoSEQ multiplex PCR, while TCRdb's copy carries only in-frame clones and drops some. This table holds some 83,000 clones, roughly nine tenths found once. No antigen has been assigned to these receptors. The sample in question was unstimulated CD4+ T cells sorted from spleen or lymph node cells, obtained before intestinal transplant. These receptors originate from a human donor who received an intestinal transplant.

This chain uses TRBV5-8 with TRBJ1-6; 7 nucleotides align to TRBD1. V gave up 4 bases and J gave up 6 bases; unmatched junction bases: 4. Germline assignment: CDR1 SGHTS and CDR2 YDEGEE. This CDR3 is 14 amino acids long. The CDR3 DNA sequence: TGTGCCAGCAGCCGGGGACAGCTTAATTCACCCCTCCACTTT. Translating gives CASSRGQLNSPLHF.

This chain uses TRBV7-2 with TRBJ2-7; 7 bases are a match to TRBD1. V was clipped by 5 bases and J by 3 bases; unmatched bases: 10. Germline CDR1 and CDR2: SGHTA and FQGNSA. The CDR3 covers 15 residues. The CDR3 loop is CASSADGDSLYEQYF. Written as DNA, the CDR3 is TGTGCCAGCAGCGCCGACGGGGACAGTCTCTACGAGCAGTACTTC.

The V and J genes are TRBV19 and TRBJ2-7; tentative D call: TRBD1 (5 bases). This CDR3 region has 14 residues. Germline V gives CDR1 LNHDA, CDR2 SQIVND (reference sequence). Deletions cut 5 bases from V and 3 bases from J, with 14 bases between. The CDR3 nucleotides read TGTGCCAGTAGTGTCAGGGTGACCGACTACGAGCAGTACTTC. Its protein is CASSVRVTDYEQYF.

CDR3 protein: CASFRTGNTGELFF. CDR3 nucleotide sequence: TGTGCCAGTTTCAGGACAGGGAACACCGGGGAGCTGTTTTTT. This chain links TRBV27 with TRBJ2-2; 7 nucleotides agree with TRBD1. CDR3 length: 14 amino acids. With V trimmed by 9 bases and J by 1 base, 5 bases remained unmatched. CDR1 and CDR2 from the germline V gene are MNHEY and SMNVEV (reference sequence).

V and J are TRBV28 and TRBJ1-2; 8 nucleotides match TRBD1. The V gene end was trimmed by 4 bases and the J gene end by 5 bases; junction bases not matched to a gene: 15. This CDR3 is built from 17 residues. In germline, CDR1 is MDHEN, CDR2 SYDVKM. CDR3 amino acids: CASSSYTGTGSLYGYTF. CDR3 sequence (DNA): TGTGCCAGCAGTTCGTATACCGGGACAGGATCCTTATATGGCTACACCTTC.

The rearrangement joins TRBV19 to TRBJ1-2; 7 bases match TRBD1. Germline CDR1 reads LNHDA; CDR2 reads SQIVND (reference sequence). Trimming cost V 8 bases and J 0 bases; bases outside gene matches: 3. The CDR3 runs to 13 residues. The CDR3 sequence is CASVGTANYGYTF. CDR3 coding DNA: TGTGCCAGTGTCGGGACAGCTAACTATGGCTACACCTTC.

The chain uses TRBV6-4 and TRBJ1-5, with D hard to call. V lost 7 bases and J lost 6, with 7 bases in between. Germline CDR1 MRHNA, CDR2 SNTAGT. The CDR3 runs to 11 residues. The CDR3 DNA sequence: TGTGCCAGCATACGGTGTCAGCCCCAGCATTTT. The encoded protein is CASIRCQPQHF.

The J gene is TRBJ1-5, the V gene TRBV6-5; D uncertain. This CDR3 spans 15 amino acids. CDR1 MNHEY and CDR2 SVGAGI come from the germline V gene. Trimming shortened V by 4 bases and J by 7 bases, and 17 bases separated the two germline ends. CDR3 nucleotides: TGTGCCAGCAGTTCCTCTATAACAATCGGGCAGCCCCAGCATTTT. Translated: CASSSSITIGQPQHF.

The chain uses TRBV7-2 and TRBJ2-7; 10 bases fit TRBD2. V lost 5 bases, J lost 3 bases, and 13 bases stayed unmatched. Germline values: CDR1 SGHTA, CDR2 FQGNSA. The CDR3 totals 17 residues. CDR3 nucleotide sequence: TGTGCCAGCAGCCCTATTAGCGGGGGGACCCGAGGCTACGAGCAGTACTTC. It codes for CASSPISGGTRGYEQYF. The complete variable domain, with remaining parts taken from reference TRBV7-2 and TRBJ2-7, reads GAGVSQSPSNKVTEKGKDVELRCDPISGHTALYWYRQSLGQGLEFLIYFQGNSAPDKSGLPSDRFSAERTGGSVSTLTIQRTQQEDSAVYLCASSPISGGTRGYEQYFGPGTRLTVT.

The V and J genes are TRBV5-1 and TRBJ1-1, with D possibly matching TRBD1 (6 bases). Germline CDR1 reads SGHRS; CDR2 reads YFSETQ. V lost 0 bases to trimming and J lost 5 bases, with 11 bases between them. This CDR3 comprises 14 residues. The CDR3 loop is CASSLEGQGTEAFF. The CDR3, as DNA: TGCGCCAGCAGCTTGGAAGGGCAGGGGACTGAAGCTTTCTTT.

The chain joins TRBV7-2 to TRBJ2-7, with D uncertain. The CDR3 runs 13 residues. Germline V gives CDR1 SGHTA, CDR2 FQGNSA. Trimming took off 2 bases at V and 2 bases at J, with 7 bases between the two ends. CDR3 region: CASSLREAYEQYF. The CDR3 region has the DNA TGTGCCAGCAGCTTAAGAGAAGCCTACGAGCAGTACTTC.

The chain is built from TRBV28 and TRBJ1-1, with TRBD1 as a possible D gene (6 bases). Germline CDR1 and CDR2: MDHEN and SYDVKM. CDR3 length: 16 amino acids. V lost 3 bases and J 0 bases, leaving 14 bases between the germline ends. As DNA, the CDR3 is TGTGCCAGCAGTTTCACGATGACAGGAGTGAACACTGAAGCTTTCTTT. Protein product: CASSFTMTGVNTEAFF.